The rows below give T cell receptor beta chains drawn from one sample of a study of blood T cell repertoires in COVID-19. The assay was immunoSEQ multiplex PCR, and TCRdb's table has in-frame clones only and misses some. The data show 80,000 to 130,000 clones, with roughly 86% seen just once and about 6% held by the top ten. Sequencing was done on a sample of peripheral blood. The origin of the receptors is a woman aged 55-69 years with acute or convalescent COVID-19. The CDR3 runs from the conserved cysteine through the conserved F or W. The order of the fields is J gene, clone size, V gene, D gene, CDR3 protein, CDR3 DNA. The D gene is left open where the match is weak. For some rows the clone size is stated as once, few or many, or as a class when expanded; others skip it.

>TRBJ2-5|.|TRBV10-2|.
CASSGQQETQYF
TGCGCCAGCAGTGGACAGCAAGAGACCCAGTACTTC
>TRBJ1-5|.|TRBV7-2|.
CASSGGRGDQPQHF
TGTGCCAGCAGCGGAGGACGCGGAGATCAGCCCCAGCATTTT
>TRBJ1-5|.|TRBV6-5|TRBD1
CASSDRALQPQHF
TGTGCCAGCAGCGACAGGGCCCTTCAGCCCCAGCATTTT
>TRBJ2-3|.|TRBV28|.
CASSDPRYTQYF
TGTGCCAGCAGTGACCCTAGATATACGCAGTATTTT
>TRBJ2-7|.|TRBV6-5|TRBD2
CASSSLREGNYEQYF
TGTGCCAGCAGCTCCCTTCGGGAGGGTAATTACGAGCAGTACTTC
>TRBJ1-2|once|TRBV9|TRBD1
CASSVEGQGPYGYTF
TGTGCCAGCAGCGTAGAGGGACAGGGCCCCTATGGCTACACCTTC
>TRBJ1-5|.|TRBV10-1|TRBD1
CARTGRASNQPQHF
TGCGCCAGGACAGGGCGGGCGAGCAATCAGCCCCAGCATTTT
>TRBJ2-1|.|TRBV29-1|.
CSVVGGQTYNEQFF
TGCAGCGTGGTCGGAGGGCAGACCTACAATGAGCAGTTCTTC
>TRBJ1-2|.|TRBV5-6|.
CASSLGVRANYGYTF
TGTGCCAGCAGCTTGGGGGTCAGGGCTAACTATGGCTACACCTTC
>TRBJ2-1|.|TRBV4-1|TRBD1
CASSQDPSGTGAGNEQFF
TGCGCCAGCAGCCAAGATCCCTCCGGGACAGGGGCGGGAAATGAGCAGTTCTTC